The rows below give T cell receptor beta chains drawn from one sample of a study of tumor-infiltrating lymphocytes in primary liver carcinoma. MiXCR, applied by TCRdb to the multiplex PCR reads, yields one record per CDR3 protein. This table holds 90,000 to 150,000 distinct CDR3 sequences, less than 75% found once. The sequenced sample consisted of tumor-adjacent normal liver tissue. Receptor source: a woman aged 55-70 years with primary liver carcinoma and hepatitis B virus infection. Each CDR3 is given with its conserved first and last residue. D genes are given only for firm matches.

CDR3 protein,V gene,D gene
CASNQLASGIGYEQYF,TRBV4-1,TRBD2
CANSWGDMQYF,TRBV12-3/TRBV12-4,NA
CASSTGSPRTDTQYF,TRBV21-1,NA
CASRYRGRTGELFF,TRBV12-3/TRBV12-4,TRBD1
CASRLSWGGDEQSF,TRBV2,NA
CASSPGRGKYEQYF,TRBV18,NA
CASHHQPQHF,TRBV10-1,NA
CRVAPGTTTYDQYF,TRBV29-1,NA
CASSPRDGPSGANVLTF,TRBV11-2,NA
CDSSLRGPRGYQLQHF,TRBV6-5,TRBD1
CASSERQSTDTQYF,TRBV7-9,NA
CTNSPQYF,TRBV11-3,NA
CASSNVNTDTQYF,TRBV5-6,NA
CASRSGLAGTGKLFF,TRBV5-1,TRBD2
CASAPWTSGQSYNEQFF,TRBV12-3/TRBV12-4,TRBD2
CASSLGQSNHPQHF,TRBV6-1,NA
CASSLLTGTGATEAFF,TRBV28,TRBD1
CASSLQGFSGAGELFF,TRBV11-2,NA
CASNEVSKNTEAFF,TRBV2,NA
CSVGHRGHLNTEAFF,TRBV29-1,TRBD1
CASSPALDTGEQFF,TRBV7-9,NA
CASSLSVHETRNTIYF,TRBV12-3/TRBV12-4,NA
CASGPLGGYGYTF,TRBV4-1,NA
CACSYGGRTLGSEQHF,TRBV11-2,TRBD2
CASSSVPAGVYKKPFF,TRBV12-3/TRBV12-4,NA
CSVVPYARVNTEAFF,TRBV29-1,NA
CASSQADSRFETQYF,TRBV4-1,NA
CSVRPRTEWEQYF,TRBV29-1,NA
CSVVDRAGTQPQHF,TRBV29-1,TRBD1
CASSSLRSGIGGLFF,TRBV11-2,NA
CASASAYQNNEQFF,TRBV12-5,NA
CSVSRGINYGYTF,TRBV29-1,NA
CASRGTTSLTSYEQYF,TRBV12-3/TRBV12-4,TRBD2
CTSSFGDLAGGSEQYF,TRBV5-1,TRBD2
CASSNEGRGFNEQSF,TRBV11-2,NA
CASSLRPWTSCDTQYF,TRBV7-8,TRBD2
CASSSPVTSVNTYTQYF,TRBV11-2,TRBD2
CASTLMRGTREQYF,TRBV11-2,NA
CASSWLGRRGETQYF,TRBV5-1,NA
CASSFAGGRDYEQYF,TRBV28,TRBD2
CTSGSFEGKLFF,TRBV7-9,NA
CASSHALDGRGNTGELFF,TRBV4-1,NA
CASSPCRLLSGRDIQYF,TRBV11-2,TRBD2
CASSYGNEQFF,TRBV6-5,NA
CASSRDPNGKLFF,TRBV6-1,NA
CTSSPAGLGYSYNKQFF,TRBV11-2,NA
CASSLGGWQPQHF,TRBV12-3/TRBV12-4,NA
CASSPTRMNTEAFF,TRBV25-1,NA
CASSEDEGQAYEQHF,TRBV6-1,NA
CSVGDRNQPQHF,TRBV29-1,NA
CATSDPGQRGYTF,TRBV24-1,NA
CASSLKGGAGGGYTF,TRBV7-3,NA